This T cell receptor beta chain was observed in a study of T cells after somatic rescue of genetic block (dated by TCRdb to the early 2020s). Looking at the study overall: What the study looked at was long-term robustness, specifically in a T-cell system that came about through somatic rescue of a genetic block in T-cell development.

Its CDR3 holds 12 amino acids, cysteine through phenylalanine. The only DNA kept is the CDR3, 36 bases in frame from the first base. V gives up 7 bases and J gives up 0 bases, and the segment between their germline ends measures 5 bases. The germline V gene provides CDR1 SNHLY and CDR2 FYNNEI. The library was prepared using the immunoSEQ multiplex PCR assay. In TCRdb, the immuneACCESS table is reduced to in-frame sequences with V and J assigned. These tables do not hold every clone; where another copy was compared, an unresolved V gene accounts for under half, and the others remain unexplained. The sample profile shows 110,000 or so clones; around nine tenths of them were found once. Of the sample, about 1.5% is held by the ten largest clones. Of note for this clone: Its antigen is not yet known. Nothing much larger sits one base from this clone, and base qualities are not available.

The receptor was isolated from a woman aged 18-29 years. The chain is encoded by TRBV2 joined to TRBJ2-3, with the D gene not clear enough to name. Sequencing input: peripheral blood mononuclear cells (PBMCs). The DNA sequence is TGTGCCAGCATCCGGAGCACAGATACGCAGTATTTT. Its protein reads: CASIRSTDTQYF.